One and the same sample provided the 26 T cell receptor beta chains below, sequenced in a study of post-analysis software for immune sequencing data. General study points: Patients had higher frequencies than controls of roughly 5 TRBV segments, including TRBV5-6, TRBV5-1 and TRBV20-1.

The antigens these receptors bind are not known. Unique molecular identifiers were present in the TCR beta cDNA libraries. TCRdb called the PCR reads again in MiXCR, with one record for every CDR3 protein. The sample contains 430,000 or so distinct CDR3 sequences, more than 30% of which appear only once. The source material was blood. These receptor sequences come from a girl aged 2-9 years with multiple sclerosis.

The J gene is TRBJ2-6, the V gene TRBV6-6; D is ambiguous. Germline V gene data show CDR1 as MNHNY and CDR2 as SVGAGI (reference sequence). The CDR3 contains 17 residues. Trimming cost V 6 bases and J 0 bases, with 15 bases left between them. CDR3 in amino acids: CASSHDKSSSGANVLTF. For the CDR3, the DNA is TGTGCCAGCAGCCACGACAAATCCAGCTCTGGGGCCAACGTCCTGACTTTC.

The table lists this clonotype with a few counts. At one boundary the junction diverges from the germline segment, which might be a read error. The chain's CDR3 is CASSSRDSQETQYF. CDR3 in DNA: TGTGCCAGCAGTTCCCGGGACAGCCAAGAGACCCAGTACTTC. V usage is TRBV5-1 and J usage is TRBJ2-5, with 7 nucleotides matching TRBD1. Germline V gene data show CDR1 as SGHRS and CDR2 as YFSETQ. This CDR3 contains 14 residues.

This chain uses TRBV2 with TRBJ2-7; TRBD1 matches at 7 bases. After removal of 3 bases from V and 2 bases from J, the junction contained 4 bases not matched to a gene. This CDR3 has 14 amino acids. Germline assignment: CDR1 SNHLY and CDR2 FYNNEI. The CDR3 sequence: CASSDGTDTYEQYF. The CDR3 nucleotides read TGTGCCAGCAGTGATGGGACAGACACCTACGAGCAGTACTTC.

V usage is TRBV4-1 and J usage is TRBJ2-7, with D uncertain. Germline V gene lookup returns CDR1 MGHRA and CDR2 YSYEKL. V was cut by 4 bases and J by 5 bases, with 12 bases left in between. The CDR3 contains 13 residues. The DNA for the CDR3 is TGCGCCAGCAGCCCAACTTCAGTACACGAGCAGTACTTC. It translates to CASSPTSVHEQYF.

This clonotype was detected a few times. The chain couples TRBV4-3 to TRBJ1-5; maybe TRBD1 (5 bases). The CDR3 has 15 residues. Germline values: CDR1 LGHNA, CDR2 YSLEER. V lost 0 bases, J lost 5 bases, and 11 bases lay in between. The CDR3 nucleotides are TGCGCCAGCAGCCAAGACGTGTTGGGGGATCAGCCCCAGCATTTT. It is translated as CASSQDVLGDQPQHF.

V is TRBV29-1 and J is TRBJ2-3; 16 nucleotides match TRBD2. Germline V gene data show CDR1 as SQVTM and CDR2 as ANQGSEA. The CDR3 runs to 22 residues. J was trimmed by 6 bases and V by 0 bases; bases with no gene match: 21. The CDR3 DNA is TGCAGCGTTGAAGATCCCTTATCCTCGGGACTAGCGGGAGGGCCTGCGGGGGATACGCAGTATTTT. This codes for CSVEDPLSSGLAGGPAGDTQYF.

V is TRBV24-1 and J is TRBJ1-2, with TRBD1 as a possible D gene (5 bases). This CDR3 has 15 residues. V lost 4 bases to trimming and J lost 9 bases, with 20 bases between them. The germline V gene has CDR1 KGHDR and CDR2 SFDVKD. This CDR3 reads CATSDPSPWGLSYTF. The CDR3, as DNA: TGTGCCACCAGTGACCCGTCCCCTTGGGGGTTGAGCTACACCTTC.

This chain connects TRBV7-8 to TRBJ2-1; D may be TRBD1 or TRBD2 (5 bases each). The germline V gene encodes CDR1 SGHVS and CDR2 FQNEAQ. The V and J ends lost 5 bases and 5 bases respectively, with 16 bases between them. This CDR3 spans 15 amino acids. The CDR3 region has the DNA TGTGCCAGCAGCCACAGGTGGGGGAGAGACAATGAGCAGTTCTTC. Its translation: CASSHRWGRDNEQFF.

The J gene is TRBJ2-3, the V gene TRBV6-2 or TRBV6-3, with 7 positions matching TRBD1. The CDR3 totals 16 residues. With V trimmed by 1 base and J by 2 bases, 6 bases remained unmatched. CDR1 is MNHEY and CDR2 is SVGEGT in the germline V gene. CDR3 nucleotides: TGTGCCAGCAGTTACTTCCCGGACAGGTACACAGATACGCAGTATTTT. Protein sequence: CASSYFPDRYTDTQYF.

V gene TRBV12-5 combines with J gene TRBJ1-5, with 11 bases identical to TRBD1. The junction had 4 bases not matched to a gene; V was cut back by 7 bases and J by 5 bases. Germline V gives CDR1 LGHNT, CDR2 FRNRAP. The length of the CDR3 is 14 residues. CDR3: CASAPGQGDQPQHF. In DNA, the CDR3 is TGTGCTAGTGCCCCGGGACAGGGGGATCAGCCCCAGCATTTT.

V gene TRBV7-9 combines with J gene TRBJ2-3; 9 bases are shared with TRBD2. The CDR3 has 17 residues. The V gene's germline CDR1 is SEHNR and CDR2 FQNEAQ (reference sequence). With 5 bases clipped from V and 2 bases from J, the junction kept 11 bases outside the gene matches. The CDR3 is CASSNLGLAGNTDTQYF. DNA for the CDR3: TGTGCCAGCAGCAATCTCGGGCTAGCGGGGAACACAGATACGCAGTATTTT.

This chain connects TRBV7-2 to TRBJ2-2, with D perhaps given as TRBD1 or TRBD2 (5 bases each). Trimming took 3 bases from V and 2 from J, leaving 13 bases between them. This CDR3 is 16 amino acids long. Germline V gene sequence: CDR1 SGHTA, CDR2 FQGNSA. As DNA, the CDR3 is TGTGCCAGCAGCTTGGGGCCACGGGGAAACACCGGGGAGCTGTTTTTT. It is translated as CASSLGPRGNTGELFF.

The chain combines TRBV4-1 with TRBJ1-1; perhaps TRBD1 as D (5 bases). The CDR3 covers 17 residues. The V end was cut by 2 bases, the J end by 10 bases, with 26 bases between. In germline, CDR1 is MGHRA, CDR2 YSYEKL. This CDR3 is CASSQKGPGAPTQGAFF. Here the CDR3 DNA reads TGCGCCAGCAGCCAAAAAGGCCCCGGGGCCCCAACCCAAGGAGCTTTCTTT.

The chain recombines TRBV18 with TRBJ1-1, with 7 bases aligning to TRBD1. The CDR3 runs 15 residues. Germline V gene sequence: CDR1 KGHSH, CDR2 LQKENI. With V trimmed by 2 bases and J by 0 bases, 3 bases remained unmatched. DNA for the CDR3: TGTGCCAGCTCACCAGACAGGGCCTTGAACACTGAAGCTTTCTTT. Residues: CASSPDRALNTEAFF.

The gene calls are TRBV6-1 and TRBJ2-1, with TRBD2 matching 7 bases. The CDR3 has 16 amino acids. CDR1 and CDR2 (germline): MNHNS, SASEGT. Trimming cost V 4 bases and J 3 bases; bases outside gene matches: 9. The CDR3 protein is CASSGNGRNGYNEQFF. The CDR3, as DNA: TGTGCCAGCAGTGGTAACGGGAGGAATGGCTACAATGAGCAGTTCTTC.

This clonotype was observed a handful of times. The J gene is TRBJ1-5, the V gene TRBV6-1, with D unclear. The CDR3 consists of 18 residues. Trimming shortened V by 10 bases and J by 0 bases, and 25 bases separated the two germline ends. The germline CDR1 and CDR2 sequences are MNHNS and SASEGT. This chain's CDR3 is CATQRVFVTQNSNQPQHF. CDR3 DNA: TGTGCCACACAACGAGTTTTTGTTACGCAAAATAGCAATCAGCCCCAGCATTTT.

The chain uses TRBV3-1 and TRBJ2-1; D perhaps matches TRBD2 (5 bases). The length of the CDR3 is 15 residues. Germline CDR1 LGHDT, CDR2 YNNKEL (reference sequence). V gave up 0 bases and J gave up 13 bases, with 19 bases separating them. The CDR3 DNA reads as TGTGCCAGCAGCCAAGATGGACTCCGCCAAGAGACCCAGTTCTTC. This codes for CASSQDGLRQETQFF.

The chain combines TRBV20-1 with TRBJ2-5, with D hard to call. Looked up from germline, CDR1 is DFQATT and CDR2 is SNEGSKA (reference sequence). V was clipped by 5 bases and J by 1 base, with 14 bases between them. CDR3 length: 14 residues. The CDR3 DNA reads TGCAGTGCTTCCCGCGGCTATCGCCAAGAGACCCAGTACTTC. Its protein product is CSASRGYRQETQYF.

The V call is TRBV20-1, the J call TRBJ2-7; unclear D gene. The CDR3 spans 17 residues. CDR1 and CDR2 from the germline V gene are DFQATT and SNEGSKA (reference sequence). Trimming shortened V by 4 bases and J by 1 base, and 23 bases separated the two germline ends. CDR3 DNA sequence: TGCAGTGCTACCCCCTTGTTGGTCACCTTCTTGTCCTACGAGCAGTACTTC. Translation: CSATPLLVTFLSYEQYF.

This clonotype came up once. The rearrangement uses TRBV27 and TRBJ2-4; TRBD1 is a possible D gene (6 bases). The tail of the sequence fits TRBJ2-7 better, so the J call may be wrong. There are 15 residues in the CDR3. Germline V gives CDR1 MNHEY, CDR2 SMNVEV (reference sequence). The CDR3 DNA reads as TGTGCCAGCAGTCCAAGAACCCAGGGGAGTAGCGAGCAGTACTTC. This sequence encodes CASSPRTQGSSEQYF.

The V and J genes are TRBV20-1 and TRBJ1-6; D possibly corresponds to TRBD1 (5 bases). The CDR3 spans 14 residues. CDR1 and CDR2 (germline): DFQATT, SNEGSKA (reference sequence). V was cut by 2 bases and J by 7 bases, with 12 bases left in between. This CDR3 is CSARSRGGNSPLHF. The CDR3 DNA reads TGCAGTGCTAGATCAAGGGGCGGGAATTCACCCCTCCACTTT.

Here the CDR3 DNA reads TGTGCCAGCAGTAGAACGGACAGGTTAGTGGACACTGAAGCTTTCTTT. This translates into CASSRTDRLVDTEAFF. The chain combines TRBV28 with TRBJ1-1, with 7 nucleotides matching TRBD1. This CDR3 spans 16 amino acids. Germline V gene lookup returns CDR1 MDHEN and CDR2 SYDVKM. V lost 5 bases and J lost 3; bases outside the gene matches: 12.

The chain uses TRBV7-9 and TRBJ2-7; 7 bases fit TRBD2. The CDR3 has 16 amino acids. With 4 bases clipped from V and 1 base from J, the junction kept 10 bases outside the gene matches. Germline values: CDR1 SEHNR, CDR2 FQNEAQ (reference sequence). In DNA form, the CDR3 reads TGTGCCAGCAGCTCCCGGGACGTCGGGGGGTCCTACGAGCAGTACTTC. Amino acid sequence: CASSSRDVGGSYEQYF.

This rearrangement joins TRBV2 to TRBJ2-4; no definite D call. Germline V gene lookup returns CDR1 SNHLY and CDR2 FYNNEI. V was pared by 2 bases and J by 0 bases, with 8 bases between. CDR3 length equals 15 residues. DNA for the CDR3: TGTGCCAGCAGTGAAAAAGATCTAGCCAAAAACATTCAGTACTTC. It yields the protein CASSEKDLAKNIQYF.

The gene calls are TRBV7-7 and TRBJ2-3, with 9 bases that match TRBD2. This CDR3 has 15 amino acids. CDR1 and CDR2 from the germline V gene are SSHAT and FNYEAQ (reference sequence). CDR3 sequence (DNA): TGTGCTTGCAGCCTCTTAGCGGGGGGCACAGATACGCAGTATTTT. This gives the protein CACSLLAGGTDTQYF.

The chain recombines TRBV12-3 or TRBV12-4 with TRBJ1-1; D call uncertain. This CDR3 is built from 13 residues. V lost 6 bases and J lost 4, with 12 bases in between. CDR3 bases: TGTGCCAGCAGCAGTAGGACGGGCACTGAAGCTTTCTTT. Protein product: CASSSRTGTEAFF.